The 12 T cell receptor beta chains below come from one sample, sequenced in a study of blood T cell repertoires in COVID-19. The protocol was immunoSEQ multiplex PCR, while the TCRdb copy is restricted to in-frame clones and leaves out a portion. The data show about 210,000 clones, with about 86% seen just once and 8.5% to 10% held by the top ten. Sequenced input: PBMCs or T cells enriched from blood (not recorded which). The origin of the receptors is a woman aged 50 to 60 with acute COVID-19.

The chain links TRBV5-1 to TRBJ2-2, with 11 bases fitting TRBD1. Germline values: CDR1 SGHRS, CDR2 YFSETQ. The CDR3 totals 17 residues. The V gene end was trimmed by 2 bases and the J gene end by 6 bases; junction bases not matched to a gene: 9. The CDR3 spells CASSFDRTGGFAGELFF. Here the CDR3 DNA reads TGCGCCAGCAGCTTCGACAGGACAGGGGGCTTCGCCGGGGAGCTGTTTTTT. Drawing the rest from reference TRBV5-1 and TRBJ2-2, the complete variable domain is KAGVTQTPRYLIKTRGQQVTLSCSPISGHRSVSWYQQTPGQGLQFLFEYFSETQRNKGNFPGRFSGRQFSNSRSEMNVSTLELGDSALYLCASSFDRTGGFAGELFFGEGSRLTVL.

The rearrangement uses TRBV18 and TRBJ2-5; 7 nucleotides agree with TRBD2. With 2 bases clipped from V and 3 bases from J, the junction kept 3 bases outside the gene matches. The CDR3 contains 14 residues. The V gene's germline CDR1 is KGHSH and CDR2 LQKENI. CDR3 sequence: CASSPREGKETQYF. CDR3 in DNA: TGTGCCAGCTCACCAAGGGAGGGGAAAGAGACCCAGTACTTC. The full variable domain, with the rest looked up from reference TRBV18 and TRBJ2-5, is NAGVMQNPRHLVRRRGQEARLRCSPMKGHSHVYWYRQLPEEGLKFMVYLQKENIIDESGMPKERFSAEFPKEGPSILRIQQVVRGDSAAYFCASSPREGKETQYFGPGTRLLVL.

This clone was observed a few times. The V call is TRBV11-3, the J call TRBJ2-5; maybe TRBD2 (7 bases). Germline CDR1 reads SGHNT; CDR2 reads YENEEA. The length of the CDR3 is 12 residues. Trimming left V 6 bases short and J 4 bases short, with 9 bases between. The DNA of the CDR3 is TGTGCCAGCAGTCGGGGGGCAGAGACCCAGTACTTC. Translated: CASSRGAETQYF. The full variable domain, rest sourced from reference TRBV11-3 and TRBJ2-5, is EAGVVQSPRYKIIEKKQPVAFWCNPISGHNTLYWYLQNLGQGPELLIRYENEEAVDDSQLPKDRFSAERLKGVDSTLKIQPAELGDSAVYLCASSRGAETQYFGPGTRLLVL.

In its sample, this clone was seen once. CDR3 in DNA: TGTGCCAGCAGCTTAGGGGACTGGAAAAGGAATGAGCAGTTCTTC. Translated, it gives CASSLGDWKRNEQFF. The chain employs TRBV11-2 and TRBJ2-1, with D maybe TRBD2 (6 bases). Germline V CDR1 and CDR2: SGHAT, FQNNGV. The CDR3 extends over 15 amino acids. Trimming removed 1 base at V and 7 bases at J, with 14 bases between.

The rearrangement links TRBV5-6 to TRBJ1-1; D is unresolved. Looked up from germline, CDR1 is SGHDT and CDR2 is YYEEEE. V was trimmed by 2 bases and J by 0 bases, leaving 5 bases between them. The CDR3 covers 13 residues. DNA for the CDR3: TGTGCCAGCAGCTTTACGGTGAACACTGAAGCTTTCTTT. It codes for CASSFTVNTEAFF. The whole variable domain, remainder taken from reference TRBV5-6 and TRBJ1-1, is DAGVTQSPTHLIKTRGQQVTLRCSPKSGHDTVSWYQQALGQGPQFIFQYYEEEERQRGNFPDRFSGHQFPNYSSELNVNALLLGDSALYLCASSFTVNTEAFFGQGTRLTVV.

The CDR3 is CASSSPSTALYGYTF. DNA for the CDR3: TGTGCCAGCAGTTCGCCCTCGACAGCCCTTTATGGCTACACCTTC. The chain links TRBV28 to TRBJ1-2; a possible D gene is TRBD1 (5 bases). The CDR3 has 15 amino acids. Germline values: CDR1 MDHEN, CDR2 SYDVKM. Trimming removed 4 bases from V and 5 bases from J, with 17 bases in between.

This clone was detected a few times. The V gene is TRBV7-8, the J gene TRBJ1-3; 8 nucleotides match TRBD1. Germline values: CDR1 SGHVS, CDR2 FQNEAQ. CDR3 length: 17 residues. With V trimmed by 5 bases and J by 4 bases, 13 bases remained unmatched. CDR3 in amino acids: CASSRLPNRGGGNTIYF. The DNA for the CDR3 is TGTGCCAGCAGCCGCTTGCCCAACAGGGGGGGAGGAAACACCATATATTTT.

The CDR3 sequence is CATSDSLAGGRGTQYF. The CDR3 DNA sequence: TGTGCCACCAGTGATTCCCTAGCGGGAGGGCGTGGGACCCAGTACTTC. The chain has TRBV24-1 and TRBJ2-5, with 12 bases lining up with TRBD2. Germline trimming cut 2 bases from V and 7 bases from J; bases unmatched to any gene: 7. CDR3 size: 16 residues. CDR1 is KGHDR, CDR2 SFDVKD, per germline.

The chain employs TRBV7-9 and TRBJ2-1, with TRBD2 matching over 8 bases. Losses at the gene ends were 1 base for V and 5 bases for J; bases not matched to a gene: 4. Germline-derived CDR1 and CDR2 are SEHNR and FQNEAQ (reference sequence). The CDR3 sequence is 15 residues long. CDR3 sequence: CASSLVTSGHNEQFF. In nucleotides, the CDR3 is TGTGCCAGCAGCTTAGTAACTAGCGGACACAATGAGCAGTTCTTC.

V is TRBV27 and J is TRBJ1-5; possible D gene TRBD1, 5 bases. Germline V CDR1 and CDR2: MNHEY, SMNVEV (reference sequence). The CDR3 sequence is 12 residues long. Between the trimmed V and J ends, which lost 7 bases and 6 bases, there was a span of 10 bases. This chain's CDR3 is CASNLQVQPQHF. CDR3 DNA sequence: TGTGCCAGCAACCTACAGGTTCAGCCCCAGCATTTT.

V and J are TRBV30 and TRBJ1-2, with 9 bases that match TRBD1. CDR1 is GTSNPN and CDR2 is SVGIG in the germline V gene (reference sequence). This CDR3 has 11 amino acids. V lost 6 bases, J lost 7 bases, and 3 bases stayed unmatched. This CDR3 reads CACGTGTGYTF. For the CDR3, the DNA is TGTGCCTGCGGGACAGGGACTGGCTACACCTTC.

In DNA, the CDR3 is TGTGCCAGCATGAGACAGGGGGCGACCGGGGAGCTGTTTTTT. Its protein product is CASMRQGATGELFF. The chain couples TRBV2 to TRBJ2-2; 10 bases agree with TRBD1. Germline CDR1 and CDR2: SNHLY and FYNNEI. V shed 7 bases, J shed 5 bases, and the junction held 4 bases outside the gene matches. This CDR3 region has 14 residues.